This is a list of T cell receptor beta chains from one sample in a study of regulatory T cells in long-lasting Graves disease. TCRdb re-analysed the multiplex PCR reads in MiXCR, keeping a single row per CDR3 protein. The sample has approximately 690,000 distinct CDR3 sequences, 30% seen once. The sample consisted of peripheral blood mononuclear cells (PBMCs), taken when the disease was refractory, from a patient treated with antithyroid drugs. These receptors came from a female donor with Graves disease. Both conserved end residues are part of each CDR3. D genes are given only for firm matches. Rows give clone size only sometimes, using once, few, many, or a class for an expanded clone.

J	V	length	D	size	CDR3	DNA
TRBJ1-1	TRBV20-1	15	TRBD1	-	CSARDRQGPNTEAFF	TGCAGTGCTAGAGACAGACAGGGGCCGAACACTGAAGCTTTCTTT
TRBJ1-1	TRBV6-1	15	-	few	CATGRGLEGNTEAFF	TGTGCCACCGGCAGGGGTTTGGAAGGTAACACTGAAGCTTTCTTT
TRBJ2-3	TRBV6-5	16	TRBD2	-	CASSYGGRADTDTQYF	TGTGCCAGCAGTTACGGGGGGAGGGCCGACACAGATACGCAGTATTTT
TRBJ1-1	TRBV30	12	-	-	CAWTRVDTEAFF	TGTGCCTGGACAAGGGTAGACACTGAAGCTTTCTTT
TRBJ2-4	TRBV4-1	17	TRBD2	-	CASSLDGTSGYKNIQYF	TGCGCCAGCAGCCTCGACGGGACTAGCGGTTACAAAAACATTCAGTACTTC
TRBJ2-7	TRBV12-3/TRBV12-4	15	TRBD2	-	CASSSLSGRGYEPYF	TGTGCCAGCAGTTCCCTTAGCGGGAGGGGATACGAGCCGTACTTC
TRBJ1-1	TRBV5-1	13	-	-	CASSLGGGLGTFF	TGCGCCAGCAGCTTAGGGGGAGGGCTGGGAACTTTCTTT
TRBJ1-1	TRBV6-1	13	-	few	CASSPIRGTEAFF	TGTGCCAGCAGTCCCATCCGGGGAACTGAAGCTTTCTTT
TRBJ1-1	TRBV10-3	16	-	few	CAISDPGRSMNTEAFF	TGTGCCATCAGCGACCCGGGTCGTTCCATGAACACTGAAGCTTTCTTT
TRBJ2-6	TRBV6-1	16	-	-	CASNTGSFSGANVLTF	TGTGCCAGCAACACAGGGTCCTTCTCTGGGGCCAACGTCCTGACTTTC
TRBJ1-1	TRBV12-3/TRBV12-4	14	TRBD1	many	CASSPRGQGTEAFF	TGTGCCAGCAGCCCCAGAGGACAGGGGACTGAAGCTTTCTTT
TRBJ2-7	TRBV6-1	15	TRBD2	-	CASSEAGAGGGEQYF	TGTGCCAGCAGTGAAGCGGGGGCGGGAGGAGGGGAGCAGTACTTC
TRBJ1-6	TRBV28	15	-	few	CASSAQGNYNSPLHF	TGTGCCAGCAGTGCCCAGGGGAACTATAATTCACCCCTCCACTTT
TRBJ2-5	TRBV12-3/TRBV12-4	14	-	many	CASSLRVGGETQYF	TGTGCCAGCAGTTTGCGAGTGGGTGGGGAGACCCAGTACTTC
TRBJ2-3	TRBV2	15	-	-	CASRVGGTGTDTQYF	TGTGCCAGCAGGGTGGGTGGGACCGGCACAGATACGCAGTATTTT
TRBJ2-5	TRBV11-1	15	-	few	CASSLISLSRETQYF	TGTGCCAGCAGCTTAATTTCGCTGTCCCGGGAGACCCAGTACTTC
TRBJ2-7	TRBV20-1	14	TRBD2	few	CSATSLAASYEQYF	TGCAGTGCTACCAGTCTAGCGGCCTCGTACGAGCAGTACTTC
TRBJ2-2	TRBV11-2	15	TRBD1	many	CASSQRQGYTGELFF	TGTGCCAGCAGCCAACGACAGGGCTACACCGGGGAGCTGTTTTTT
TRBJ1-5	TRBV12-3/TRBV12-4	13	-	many	CASTDGGNQPQHF	TGTGCCAGCACGGACGGAGGCAATCAGCCCCAGCATTTT
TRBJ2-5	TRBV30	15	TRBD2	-	CAWSLWTSGRETQYF	TGTGCCTGGAGCCTTTGGACTAGCGGGAGGGAGACCCAGTACTTC
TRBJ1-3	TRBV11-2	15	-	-	CASSFRASSGNTIYF	TGTGCCAGCAGCTTTAGAGCGAGCTCTGGAAACACCATATATTTT
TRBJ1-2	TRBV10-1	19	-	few	CASSETVGAQDPKTYGYTF	TGCGCCAGCAGTGAGACGGTGGGAGCCCAGGACCCTAAAACTTATGGCTACACCTTC
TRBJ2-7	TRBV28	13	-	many	CASTTTQPYEQYF	TGTGCCAGCACCACGACCCAGCCCTACGAGCAGTACTTC
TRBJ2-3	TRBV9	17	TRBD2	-	CASSGYSGRAHEDTQYF	TGTGCCAGCAGCGGATATAGCGGGAGGGCCCATGAAGATACGCAGTATTTT
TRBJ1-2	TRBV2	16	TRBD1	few	CASSDYRGEMIYGYTF	TGTGCCAGCAGCGACTACAGGGGCGAAATGATCTATGGCTACACCTTC
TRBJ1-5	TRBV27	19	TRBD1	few	CASSPSRGDRRYSNQPQHF	TGTGCCAGCAGTCCTTCGCGGGGGGACAGAAGATATAGCAATCAGCCCCAGCATTTT
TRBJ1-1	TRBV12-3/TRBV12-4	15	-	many	CASSLRGSWNTEAFF	TGTGCCAGCAGTTTACGGGGATCCTGGAACACTGAAGCTTTCTTT
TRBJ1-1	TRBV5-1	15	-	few	CASSYLPGSSREAFF	TGCGCCAGCAGCTACCTGCCCGGCAGCTCCAGAGAAGCTTTCTTT
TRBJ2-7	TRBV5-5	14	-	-	CASSLQALIHEQYF	TGTGCCAGCAGCTTGCAGGCGTTAATCCACGAGCAGTACTTC
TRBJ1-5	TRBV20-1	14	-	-	CSAPPPLSNQPQHF	TGCAGTGCCCCACCCCCACTTAGCAATCAGCCCCAGCATTTT
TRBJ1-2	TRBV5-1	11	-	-	CASSLEGPNTF	TGCGCCAGCAGCTTGGAGGGACCCAACACCTTC
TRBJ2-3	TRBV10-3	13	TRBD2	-	CAIRGLAGDTQYF	TGTGCCATCAGAGGACTAGCGGGAGATACGCAGTATTTT
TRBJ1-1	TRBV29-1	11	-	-	CSVVTSQAWFF	TGCAGCGTTGTAACCAGCCAAGCGTGGTTCTTT
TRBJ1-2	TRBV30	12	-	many	CAWRKGGYGYTF	TGTGCCTGGAGAAAAGGGGGCTATGGCTACACCTTC
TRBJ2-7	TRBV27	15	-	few	CASSFAGNYPYEQYF	TGTGCCAGCAGTTTCGCGGGAAACTACCCATACGAGCAGTACTTC
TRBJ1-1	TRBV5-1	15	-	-	CASSPGRPIDTEAFF	TGCGCCAGCAGTCCGGGACGCCCAATTGATACTGAAGCTTTCTTT
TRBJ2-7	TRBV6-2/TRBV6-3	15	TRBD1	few	CASSYSGGASYEQYF	TGTGCCAGCAGTTACTCAGGGGGCGCCTCCTACGAGCAGTACTTC
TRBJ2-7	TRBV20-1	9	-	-	CSAGYEQYF	TGCAGTGCTGGCTACGAGCAGTACTTC
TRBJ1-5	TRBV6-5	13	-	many	CASSSSSNQPQHF	TGTGCCAGCAGTTCTTCTAGCAATCAGCCCCAGCATTTT
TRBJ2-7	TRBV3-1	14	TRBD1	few	CASSQGTGGLGQYF	TGTGCCAGCAGCCAAGGGACAGGGGGATTGGGGCAGTACTTC
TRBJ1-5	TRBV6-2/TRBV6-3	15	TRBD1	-	CASSTDRGSTQPQHF	TGTGCCAGCAGTACCGACAGGGGGTCGACTCAGCCCCAGCATTTT
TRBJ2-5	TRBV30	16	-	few	CAWSVPGILRQETQYF	TGTGCCTGGAGTGTACCGGGGATTCTGCGGCAAGAGACCCAGTACTTC
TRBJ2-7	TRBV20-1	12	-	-	CSARRDVYEQYF	TGCAGTGCTAGAAGGGACGTCTACGAGCAGTACTTC
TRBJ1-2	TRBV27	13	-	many	CASSVGGPGGYTF	TGTGCCAGCAGTGTCGGGGGGCCTGGTGGCTACACCTTC
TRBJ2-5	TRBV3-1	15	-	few	CASSQSQAARWDQYF	TGTGCCAGCAGCCAAAGTCAAGCGGCGCGGTGGGACCAGTACTTC
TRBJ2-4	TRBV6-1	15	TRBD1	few	CASSETGILKNIQYF	TGTGCCAGCAGTGAGACAGGGATTCTGAAAAACATTCAGTACTTC
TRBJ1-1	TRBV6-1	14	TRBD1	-	CASIAGQLNTEAFF	TGTGCCAGCATCGCGGGACAGCTGAACACTGAAGCTTTCTTT
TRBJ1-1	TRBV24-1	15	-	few	CATSDSGRKNTEAFF	TGTGCCACCAGTGATTCGGGCAGAAAGAACACTGAAGCTTTCTTT
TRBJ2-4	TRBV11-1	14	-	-	CASTSWGRGNIQYF	TGTGCCAGCACCTCGTGGGGACGAGGAAACATTCAGTACTTC
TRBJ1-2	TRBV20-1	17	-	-	CSAPNRRAGADNYGYTF	TGCAGTGCTCCAAACCGGCGGGCAGGGGCTGACAACTATGGCTACACCTTC
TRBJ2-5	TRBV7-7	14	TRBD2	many	CASSSSGRAQTQYF	TGTGCCAGCAGTTCAAGCGGGAGGGCGCAGACCCAGTACTTC
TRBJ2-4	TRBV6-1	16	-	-	CASSPARGMSKNIQYF	TGTGCCAGCAGTCCCGCTAGGGGGATGTCCAAAAACATTCAGTACTTC
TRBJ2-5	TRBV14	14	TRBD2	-	CASSVSSGGETQYF	TGTGCCAGCAGCGTTTCGTCGGGGGGAGAGACCCAGTACTTC
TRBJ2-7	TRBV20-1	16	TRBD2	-	CSARALLAAVSHEQYF	TGCAGTGCTAGAGCGCTACTAGCGGCAGTAAGCCACGAGCAGTACTTC
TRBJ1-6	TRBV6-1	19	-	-	CASTYPIGSGARFGSPLHF	TGTGCCAGCACCTACCCTATCGGTTCGGGGGCGCGATTCGGATCACCCCTCCACTTT
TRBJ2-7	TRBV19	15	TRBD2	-	CAIQEEGGPRDEQYF	TGTGCCATCCAAGAGGAGGGAGGGCCTCGGGACGAGCAGTACTTC
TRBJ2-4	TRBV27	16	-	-	CASSPHRGGTKNIQYF	TGTGCCAGCAGTCCCCACAGGGGAGGAACCAAAAACATTCAGTACTTC
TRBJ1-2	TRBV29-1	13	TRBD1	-	CSVADRGGYGYTF	TGCAGCGTCGCGGACAGGGGTGGCTATGGCTACACCTTC
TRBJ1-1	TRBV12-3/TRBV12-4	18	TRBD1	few	CASSRYPGQVHLNTEAFF	TGTGCCAGCAGTAGGTATCCGGGACAGGTTCACCTGAACACTGAAGCTTTCTTT